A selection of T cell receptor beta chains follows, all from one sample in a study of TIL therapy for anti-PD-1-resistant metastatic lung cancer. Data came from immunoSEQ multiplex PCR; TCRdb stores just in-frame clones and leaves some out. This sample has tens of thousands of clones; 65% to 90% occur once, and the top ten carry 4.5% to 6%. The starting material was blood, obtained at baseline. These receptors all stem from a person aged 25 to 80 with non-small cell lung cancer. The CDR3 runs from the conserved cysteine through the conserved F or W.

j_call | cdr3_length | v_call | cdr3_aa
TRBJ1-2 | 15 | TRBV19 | CASSILGAPLYGYTF
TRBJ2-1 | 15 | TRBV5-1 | CASRPIDRVGNEQFF
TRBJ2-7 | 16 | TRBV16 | CASSRLPGDRPYEQYF
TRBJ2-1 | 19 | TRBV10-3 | CAISVPGTSGGGSYNEQFF
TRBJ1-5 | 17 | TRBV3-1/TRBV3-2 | CASSQGRGAAGNQPQHF
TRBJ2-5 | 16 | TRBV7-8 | CASSLVAGVPQETQYF
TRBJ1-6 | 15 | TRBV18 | CASSKSGDYNSPLHF
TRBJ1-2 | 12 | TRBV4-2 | CASSDSRGGYTF
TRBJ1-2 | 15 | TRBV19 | CASSINYRANYGYTF
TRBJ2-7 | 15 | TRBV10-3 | CAISERAGEGYEQYF
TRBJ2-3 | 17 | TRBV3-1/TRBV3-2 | CASSYPGLAGATDTQYF
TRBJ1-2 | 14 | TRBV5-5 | CASSLGALGYGYTF
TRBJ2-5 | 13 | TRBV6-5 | CASSGTGQETQYF
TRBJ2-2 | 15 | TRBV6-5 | CATYEGGANTGELFF
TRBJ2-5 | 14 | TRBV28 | CASSSGGREETQYF
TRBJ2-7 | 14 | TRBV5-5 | CASSGSPGAYEQYF
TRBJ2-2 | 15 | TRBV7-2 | CASSLRQGGSGELFF
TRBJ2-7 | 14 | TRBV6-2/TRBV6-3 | CASSYSEGAYEQYF
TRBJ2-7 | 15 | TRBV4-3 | CASSPGGGGSYEQYF
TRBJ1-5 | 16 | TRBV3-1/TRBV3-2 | CASSQDSGGGNQPQHF
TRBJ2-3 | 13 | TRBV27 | CASSSGGSDTQYF
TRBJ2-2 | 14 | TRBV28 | CASSLSLTYGELFF
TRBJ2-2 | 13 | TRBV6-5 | CASRGYGAGELFF
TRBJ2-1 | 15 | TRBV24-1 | CATSDLQLAHNEQFF